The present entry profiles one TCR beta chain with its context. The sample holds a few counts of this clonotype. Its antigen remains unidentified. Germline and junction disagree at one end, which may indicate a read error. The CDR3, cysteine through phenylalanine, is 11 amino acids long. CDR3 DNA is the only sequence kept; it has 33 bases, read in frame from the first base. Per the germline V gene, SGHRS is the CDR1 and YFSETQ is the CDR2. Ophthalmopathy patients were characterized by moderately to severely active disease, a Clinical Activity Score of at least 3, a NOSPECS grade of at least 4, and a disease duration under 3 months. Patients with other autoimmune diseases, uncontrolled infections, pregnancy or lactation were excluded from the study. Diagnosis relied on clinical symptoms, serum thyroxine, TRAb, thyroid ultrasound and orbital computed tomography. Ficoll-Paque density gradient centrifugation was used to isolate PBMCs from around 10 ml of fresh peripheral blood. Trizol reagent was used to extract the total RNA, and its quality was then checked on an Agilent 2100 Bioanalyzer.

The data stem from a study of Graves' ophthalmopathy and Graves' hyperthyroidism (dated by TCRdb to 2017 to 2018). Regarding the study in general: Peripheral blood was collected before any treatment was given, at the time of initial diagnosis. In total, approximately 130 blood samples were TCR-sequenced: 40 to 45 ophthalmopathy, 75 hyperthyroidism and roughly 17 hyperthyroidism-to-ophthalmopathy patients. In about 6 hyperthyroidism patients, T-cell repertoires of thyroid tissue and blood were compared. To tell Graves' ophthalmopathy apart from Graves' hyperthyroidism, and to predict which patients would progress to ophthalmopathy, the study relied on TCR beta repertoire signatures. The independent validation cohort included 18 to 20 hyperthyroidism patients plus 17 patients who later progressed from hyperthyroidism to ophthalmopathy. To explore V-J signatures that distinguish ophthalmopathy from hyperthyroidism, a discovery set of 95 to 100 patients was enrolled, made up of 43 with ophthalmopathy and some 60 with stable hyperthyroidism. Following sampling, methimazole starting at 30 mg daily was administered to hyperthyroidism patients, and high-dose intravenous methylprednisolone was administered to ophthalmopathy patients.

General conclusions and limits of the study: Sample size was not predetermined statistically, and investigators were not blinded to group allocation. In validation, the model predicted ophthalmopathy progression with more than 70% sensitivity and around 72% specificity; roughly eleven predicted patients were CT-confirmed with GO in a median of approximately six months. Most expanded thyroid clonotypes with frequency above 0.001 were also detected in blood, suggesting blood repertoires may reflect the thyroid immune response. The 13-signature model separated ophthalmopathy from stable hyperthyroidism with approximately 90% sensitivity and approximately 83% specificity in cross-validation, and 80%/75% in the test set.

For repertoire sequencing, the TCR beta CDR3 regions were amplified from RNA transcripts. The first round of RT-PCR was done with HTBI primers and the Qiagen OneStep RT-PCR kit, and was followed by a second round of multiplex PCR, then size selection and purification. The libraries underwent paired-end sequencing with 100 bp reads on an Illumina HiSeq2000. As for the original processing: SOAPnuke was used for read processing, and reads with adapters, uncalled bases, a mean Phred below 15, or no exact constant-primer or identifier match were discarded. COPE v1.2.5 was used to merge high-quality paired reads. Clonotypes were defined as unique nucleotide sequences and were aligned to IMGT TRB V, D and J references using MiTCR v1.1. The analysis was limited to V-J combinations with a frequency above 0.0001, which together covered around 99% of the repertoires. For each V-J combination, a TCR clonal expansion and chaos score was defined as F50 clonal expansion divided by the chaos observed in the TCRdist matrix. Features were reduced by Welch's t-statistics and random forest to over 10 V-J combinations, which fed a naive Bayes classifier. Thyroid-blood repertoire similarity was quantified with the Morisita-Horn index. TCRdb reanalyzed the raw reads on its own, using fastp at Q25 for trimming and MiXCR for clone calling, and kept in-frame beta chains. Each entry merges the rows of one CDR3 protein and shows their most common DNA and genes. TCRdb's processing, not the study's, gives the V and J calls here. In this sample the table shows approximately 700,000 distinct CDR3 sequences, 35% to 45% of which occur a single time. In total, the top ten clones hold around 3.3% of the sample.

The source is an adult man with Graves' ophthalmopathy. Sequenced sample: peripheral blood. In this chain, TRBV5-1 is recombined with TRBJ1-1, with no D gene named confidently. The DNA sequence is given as TGTGCCAGCAGTTTGCGGGAGACGGCTTTCTTT. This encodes CASSLRETAFF.